This T cell receptor beta chain originates from a study of CD8 T cells in ankylosing spondylitis. Study results and limitations: Existing reports had already noted some motif variants in reactive arthritis synovial fluid and blood. There was a TCR beta motif, made of several highly homologous variants, that appeared characteristic of ankylosing spondylitis blood. Significant enrichment of disease-linked clones was reportedly seen in matched ankylosing spondylitis synovial fluid. Disease-linked clones bore a CD8+ phenotype, appearing relatively rarely in peripheral blood.

5'-RACE, quantitative and with molecular barcodes, yielded the TCR beta libraries. TCRdb re-derived calls from the 5' RACE reads in MiXCR, one entry per CDR3 protein. The sample has about 450,000 distinct CDR3 sequences, more than 25% seen once; the top ten hold about 1%. Remarks on this clonotype: Its target is not known.

CDR1 is SGHAT and CDR2 is FQNNGV in the germline V gene. Trimming took 5 bases from V and 2 from J, leaving 17 bases between them. This CDR3 spans 16 amino acids. V and J are TRBV11-2 and TRBJ2-3; possibly TRBD1 for D (5 bases). The sequence was collected from a male donor with ankylosing spondylitis. Sequencing input: blood, either unsorted or a sorted T cell fraction (not recorded which). The CDR3 protein is CASSTGPQKYTDTQYF. CDR3 bases: TGTGCCAGCAGCACAGGACCTCAAAAATACACAGATACGCAGTATTTT.